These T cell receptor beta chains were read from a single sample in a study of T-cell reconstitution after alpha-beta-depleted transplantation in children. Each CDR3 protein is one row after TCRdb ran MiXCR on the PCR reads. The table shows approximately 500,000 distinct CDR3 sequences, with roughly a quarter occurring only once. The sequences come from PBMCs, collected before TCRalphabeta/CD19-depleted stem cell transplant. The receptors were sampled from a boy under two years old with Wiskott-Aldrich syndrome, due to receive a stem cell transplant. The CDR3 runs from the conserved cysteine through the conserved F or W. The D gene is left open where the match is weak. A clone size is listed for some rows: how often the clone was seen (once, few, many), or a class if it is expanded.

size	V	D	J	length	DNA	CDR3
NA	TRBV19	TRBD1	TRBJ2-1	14	TGTGCCAGTACTCCCGGGGACAGGTACAATGAGCAGTTCTTC	CASTPGDRYNEQFF
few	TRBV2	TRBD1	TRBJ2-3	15	TGTGCCAGCAGTGTAGACAGGGGGCCCACAGATACGCAGTATTTT	CASSVDRGPTDTQYF
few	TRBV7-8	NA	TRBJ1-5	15	TGTGCCAGCAGCTTATACGGTGATGGGAATCAGCCCCAGCATTTT	CASSLYGDGNQPQHF
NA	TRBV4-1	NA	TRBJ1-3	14	TGCGCCAGCAGCCGGGACATAGGCGGAAACACCATATATTTT	CASSRDIGGNTIYF
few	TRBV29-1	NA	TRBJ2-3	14	TGCAGCGCCTCACAGCGGAGAGGGACAGATACGCAGTATTTT	CSASQRRGTDTQYF
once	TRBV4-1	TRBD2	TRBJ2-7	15	TGCGCCAGCAGCCAAACTAGCGGGCAGTACTACGAGCAGTACTTC	CASSQTSGQYYEQYF
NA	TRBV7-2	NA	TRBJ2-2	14	TGTGCCAGCAGCTTAGTTCGGACAGTCGGGGAGCTGTTTTTT	CASSLVRTVGELFF
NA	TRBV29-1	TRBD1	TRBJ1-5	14	TGCAGCGCCTTAGACAGGGGGCCAGGTCAGCCCCAGCATTTT	CSALDRGPGQPQHF
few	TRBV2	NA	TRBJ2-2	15	TGTGCCAGCAGGGGGATAGGAAGGAGCACCGGGGAGCTGTTTTTT	CASRGIGRSTGELFF
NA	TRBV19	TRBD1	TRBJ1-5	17	TGTGCCAGTAGTACCTACGGACAGGGGTTGGGCAATCAGCCCCAGCATTTT	CASSTYGQGLGNQPQHF
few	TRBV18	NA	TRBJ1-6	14	TGTGCCAGCTCACCACGCAGGCGGAATTCACCCCTCCACTTT	CASSPRRRNSPLHF
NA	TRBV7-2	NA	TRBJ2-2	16	TGTGCCAGCAGCTTAGGTGGGAGTTCAGGAAGGAGGGAGCTGTTTTTT	CASSLGGSSGRRELFF
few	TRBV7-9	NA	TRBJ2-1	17	TGTGCCAGCAGCTTAGGGATACGGGGTAGCTCCTACAATGAGCAGTTCTTC	CASSLGIRGSSYNEQFF
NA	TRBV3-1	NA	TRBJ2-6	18	TGTGCCAGCAGGCGGAATAACAGGGCTCTCTCTGGGGCCAACGTCCTGACTTTC	CASRRNNRALSGANVLTF
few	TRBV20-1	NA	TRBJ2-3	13	TGCAGTGCTTCCCGACAGTCCACAGATACGCAGTATTTT	CSASRQSTDTQYF
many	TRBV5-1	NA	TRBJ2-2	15	TGCGCCAGCAGCTTGGTAGTAGTTGCATCCGGGGAGCTGTTTTTT	CASSLVVVASGELFF
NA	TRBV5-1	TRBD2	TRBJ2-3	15	TGCGCCAGCAGCCGTCCCGGGACTATGACAGATACGCAGTATTTT	CASSRPGTMTDTQYF
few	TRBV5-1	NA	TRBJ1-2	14	TGCGCCAGCAGCCCGGGACACCGGATGAGGGGCTACACCTTC	CASSPGHRMRGYTF
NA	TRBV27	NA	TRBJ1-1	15	TGTGCCAGCCGAGCGTTCGGGGGGCCGTGGACTGAAGCTTTCTTT	CASRAFGGPWTEAFF
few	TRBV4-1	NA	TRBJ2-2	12	TGCGCCAGCAGCCCCACCCCCGGGGAGCTGTTTTTT	CASSPTPGELFF
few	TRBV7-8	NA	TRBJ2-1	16	TGTGCCAGCAGCTTAGCCCTTGATAGCTCCTACAATGAGCAGTTCTTC	CASSLALDSSYNEQFF
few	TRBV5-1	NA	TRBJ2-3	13	TGCGCCAGCAGCTCCCCCCGGATAGATACGCAGTATTTT	CASSSPRIDTQYF
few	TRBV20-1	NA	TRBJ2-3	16	TGCAGTGCTGCACTCTTCGGACGAATTAGCACAGATACGCAGTATTTT	CSAALFGRISTDTQYF
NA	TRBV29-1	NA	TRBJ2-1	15	TGCAGCGTTGAAGGAATGGGAGGTTCCTACAATGAGCAGTTCTTC	CSVEGMGGSYNEQFF
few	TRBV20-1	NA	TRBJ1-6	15	TGCAGTGCTAGAGATGTGCAGGGACCGGATTCACCCCTCCACTTT	CSARDVQGPDSPLHF
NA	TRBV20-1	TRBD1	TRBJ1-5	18	TGCAGTGCTAGGGGGAACAGGGGAGGTCGAGAAAGCAATCAGCCCCAGCATTTT	CSARGNRGGRESNQPQHF
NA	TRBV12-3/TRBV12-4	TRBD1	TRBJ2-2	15	TGTGCCAGCACCCCGGACAGGGGGCAAGTCGGGGAGCTGTTTTTT	CASTPDRGQVGELFF
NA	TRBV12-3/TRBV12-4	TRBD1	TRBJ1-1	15	TGTGCCAGCAGCCCATCCAGCTCCAGGGGGCTAACCCCTTTCTTT	CASSPSSSRGLTPFF
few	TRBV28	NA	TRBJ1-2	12	TGTGCCAGCGAAGTCAGGGGCTATGGCTACACCTTC	CASEVRGYGYTF
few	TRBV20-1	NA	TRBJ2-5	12	TGCAGTGCGTTGAGACCTAAAGAGACCCAGTACTTC	CSALRPKETQYF
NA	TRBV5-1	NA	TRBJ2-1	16	TGCGCCAGCAGCTTGGCCTCTGGCAGGGGTGGGAATGAGCAGTTCTTC	CASSLASGRGGNEQFF
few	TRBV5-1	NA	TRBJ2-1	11	TGCGCCAGCAGCTTGGGGTCCAGTTGGTTCTTC	CASSLGSSWFF
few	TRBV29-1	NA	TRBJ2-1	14	TGCAGCGTCGGCCCCTACGGGAGATACAATGAGCAGTTCTTC	CSVGPYGRYNEQFF
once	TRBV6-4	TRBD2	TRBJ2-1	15	TGTGCCAGCAGTAAGGGGACTAGCGGCCACAATGAGCAGTTCTTC	CASSKGTSGHNEQFF
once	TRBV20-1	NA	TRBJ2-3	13	TGCAGTGCTAGCCCCAGAGGATCAGATACGCAGTATTTT	CSASPRGSDTQYF
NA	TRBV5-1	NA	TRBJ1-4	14	TGCGCCAGCAGCTTCCCAGGGAAAGATGAAAAACTGTTTTTT	CASSFPGKDEKLFF
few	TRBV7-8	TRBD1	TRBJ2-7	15	TGTGCCAGCAGCTTAGGGACAGGGGGCTCCTACGAGCAGTACTTC	CASSLGTGGSYEQYF
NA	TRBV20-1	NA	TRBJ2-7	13	TGCAGTGCTAGAGCTTTTGGGACCTACGAGCAGTACTTC	CSARAFGTYEQYF
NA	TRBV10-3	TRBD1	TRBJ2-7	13	TGTGCCATCAGCAGGGGGCTCGCCTACGAGCAGTACTTC	CAISRGLAYEQYF
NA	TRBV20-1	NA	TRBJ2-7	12	TGCAGTGCTAGAGAGGGCCCCTTGGGGCAGTACTTC	CSAREGPLGQYF
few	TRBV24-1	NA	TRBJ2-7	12	TGTGCCACCAGTGATCGAAATAACGAGCAGTACTTC	CATSDRNNEQYF
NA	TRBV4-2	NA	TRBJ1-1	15	TGTGCCAGCAGCCAAGATCGGGGAGGGTGGACTGAAGCTTTCTTT	CASSQDRGGWTEAFF
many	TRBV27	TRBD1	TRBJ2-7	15	TGTGCCAGCAGTAAAATACAGGGGCTCTCCTACGAGCAGTACTTC	CASSKIQGLSYEQYF
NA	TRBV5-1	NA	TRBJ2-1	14	TGCGCCAGCAGCTTGATAGGAATGCTCAATGAGCAGTTCTTC	CASSLIGMLNEQFF
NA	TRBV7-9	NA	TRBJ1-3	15	TGTGCCAGCAGCTTAGTTCAGTTCTCTGGAAACACCATATATTTT	CASSLVQFSGNTIYF
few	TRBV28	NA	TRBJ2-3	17	TGTGCCAGCAGTTTACCCAGGGGCGGGTTGGCCACAGATACGCAGTATTTT	CASSLPRGGLATDTQYF
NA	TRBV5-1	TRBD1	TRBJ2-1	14	TGCGCCAGCTCCAAGGACAGGGTTTACAATGAGCAGTTCTTC	CASSKDRVYNEQFF
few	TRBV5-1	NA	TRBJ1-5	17	TGCGCCAGCAGCTTGGGGGGGAAAGACACCATCAATCAGCCCCAGCATTTT	CASSLGGKDTINQPQHF
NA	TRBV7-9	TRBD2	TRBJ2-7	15	TGTGCCAGCAGCCTTTTAGCGGGAGGGTACAACGAGCAGTACTTC	CASSLLAGGYNEQYF
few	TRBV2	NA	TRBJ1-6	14	TGTGCCAGCATCGAAACCGGTTATAATTCACCCCTCCACTTT	CASIETGYNSPLHF
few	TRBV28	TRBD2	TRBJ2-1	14	TGTGCCAGCACCGCGGGGGGCAAAGTAAATGAGCAGTTCTTC	CASTAGGKVNEQFF
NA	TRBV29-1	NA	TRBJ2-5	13	TGCAGCGTTGCACCCGGGGGACAAGGGACCCAGTACTTC	CSVAPGGQGTQYF
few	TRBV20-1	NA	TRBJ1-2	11	TGCAGTGCTACCTCCATCCGGGGCTACACCTTC	CSATSIRGYTF
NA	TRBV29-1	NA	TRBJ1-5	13	TGCAGCGCGAGCTACAGGGACGATCAGCCCCAGCATTTT	CSASYRDDQPQHF
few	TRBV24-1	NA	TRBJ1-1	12	TGTGCCACCAGTGAACGGGGGGCTGAAGCTTTCTTT	CATSERGAEAFF
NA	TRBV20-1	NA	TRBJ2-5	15	TGCAGTGCTAGAGATCCACGCGGGACTGGGGAGACCCAGTACTTC	CSARDPRGTGETQYF
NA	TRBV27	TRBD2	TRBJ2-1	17	TGTGCCAGCAGAAAGCCGACTAGCGGGCGTTGGAACAATGAGCAGTTCTTC	CASRKPTSGRWNNEQFF